This T cell receptor (beta chain) is drawn from a study of identifying expanded T cells in peripheral blood. Study conclusions and caveats: Differentially abundant clones: about 1.3 between replicates, approximately 15 at around 14 days, less than 20 at four. Two-week clone count variance significantly increased as total template count grew.

The repertoire was sequenced with immunoSEQ multiplex PCR; TCRdb's copy has only in-frame clones and lacks some. Of fewer than 65,000 clones detected, about 89% appear once; the ten largest clones hold roughly 4.5%. Healthy donors had no documented immune events, such as infections, while sampled. With V trimmed by 5 bases and J by 8 bases, 7 bases remained unmatched. CDR1 SQVTM and CDR2 ANQGSEA come from the germline V gene. The CDR3 is 13 amino acids. Comment on this clone: Its antigen remains unknown.

The chain joins TRBV29-1 to TRBJ1-2; 11 nucleotides match TRBD1. Sequencing was performed on blood. The clonotype comes from a person aged 18 to 70 in good health. This CDR3 reads CSVPDRGPGGYTF. The CDR3 coding sequence is TGCAGCGTTCCGGACAGGGGGCCGGGCGGCTACACCTTC.